These T cell receptor beta chains were read from a single sample in a study of blood T cell repertoires in COVID-19. TCRdb keeps only in-frame clones here, not all; method: immunoSEQ multiplex PCR. The repertoire holds 200,000 to 250,000 clones, with roughly 88% as singletons. Sample: PBMCs or T cells enriched from blood (not recorded which). The receptors were sampled from a woman aged 40 to 55 with acute COVID-19. Each CDR3 is given with its conserved first and last residue. D genes are given only for firm matches. The size entry is marked missing in some rows and otherwise reads once, few, many or a size class.

clone size: NA; J gene: TRBJ1-1; D gene: TRBD1; V gene: TRBV11-3; CDR3 protein: CASSATGVSEAFF; CDR3 DNA: TGTGCCAGCAGCGCCACAGGGGTCTCTGAAGCTTTCTTT
clone size: NA; J gene: TRBJ1-2; D gene: NA; V gene: TRBV7-2; CDR3 protein: CASSLDYGGDYGYTF; CDR3 DNA: TGTGCCAGCAGCTTAGATTATGGGGGCGACTATGGCTACACCTTC
clone size: NA; J gene: TRBJ1-3; D gene: TRBD1; V gene: TRBV12-3/TRBV12-4; CDR3 protein: CASSSHDRGTIYF; CDR3 DNA: TGTGCCAGCAGTTCCCATGACAGGGGAACCATATATTTT
clone size: NA; J gene: TRBJ1-4; D gene: NA; V gene: TRBV19; CDR3 protein: CASIRGGGRANEKLFF; CDR3 DNA: TGTGCCAGTATTAGGGGAGGGGGAAGAGCTAATGAAAAACTGTTTTTT
clone size: once; J gene: TRBJ1-2; D gene: TRBD1; V gene: TRBV2; CDR3 protein: CASRDRGRWEGYTF; CDR3 DNA: TGTGCCAGCAGGGACAGGGGGCGATGGGAAGGCTACACCTTC
clone size: NA; J gene: TRBJ1-5; D gene: NA; V gene: TRBV12-5; CDR3 protein: CASGLEVGAQPQHF; CDR3 DNA: TGTGCTAGTGGTTTGGAGGTGGGGGCTCAGCCCCAGCATTTT
clone size: NA; J gene: TRBJ2-2; D gene: TRBD2; V gene: TRBV19; CDR3 protein: CASGGQGLAGRVTGELFF; CDR3 DNA: TGTGCCAGCGGAGGACAGGGACTAGCGGGTCGTGTCACCGGGGAGCTGTTTTTT
clone size: NA; J gene: TRBJ2-4; D gene: NA; V gene: TRBV11-2; CDR3 protein: CASSLEGATKNIQYF; CDR3 DNA: TGTGCCAGCAGCTTAGAGGGAGCAACCAAAAACATTCAGTACTTC
clone size: NA; J gene: TRBJ1-1; D gene: NA; V gene: TRBV21-1; CDR3 protein: CASSESKAGYLDTTEAFF; CDR3 DNA: TGTGCCAGCAGCGAATCCAAAGCGGGATACCTGGATACCACTGAAGCTTTCTTT
clone size: NA; J gene: TRBJ2-7; D gene: TRBD1; V gene: TRBV10-3; CDR3 protein: CAISEYTSGTGGSLGLYEQYF; CDR3 DNA: TGTGCCATCAGTGAGTATACTTCCGGGACAGGGGGCTCCCTCGGACTCTACGAGCAGTACTTC
clone size: NA; J gene: TRBJ1-1; D gene: TRBD1; V gene: TRBV29-1; CDR3 protein: CSVQTGGSRGAFF; CDR3 DNA: TGCAGCGTCCAGACAGGGGGAAGCCGAGGGGCTTTCTTT
clone size: NA; J gene: TRBJ1-2; D gene: NA; V gene: TRBV5-6; CDR3 protein: CASSLWGMGQQNGYTF; CDR3 DNA: TGTGCCAGCAGCTTGTGGGGCATGGGGCAACAAAATGGCTACACCTTC
clone size: NA; J gene: TRBJ1-1; D gene: NA; V gene: TRBV9; CDR3 protein: CASSVGPDWFKNTEAFF; CDR3 DNA: TGTGCCAGCAGCGTAGGGCCAGACTGGTTCAAGAACACTGAAGCTTTCTTT
clone size: NA; J gene: TRBJ1-4; D gene: NA; V gene: TRBV18; CDR3 protein: CASSPGRSATNEKLFF; CDR3 DNA: TGTGCCAGCTCACCGGGGCGATCGGCAACTAATGAAAAACTGTTTTTT
clone size: once; J gene: TRBJ1-1; D gene: NA; V gene: TRBV30; CDR3 protein: CAWTRDFMNTEAFF; CDR3 DNA: TGTGCCTGGACCCGGGATTTCATGAACACTGAAGCTTTCTTT
clone size: NA; J gene: TRBJ2-1; D gene: TRBD2; V gene: TRBV11-2; CDR3 protein: CASSIRVGSGLQFF; CDR3 DNA: TGTGCCAGCAGCATTAGGGTTGGTAGCGGGTTGCAGTTCTTC
clone size: NA; J gene: TRBJ1-3; D gene: NA; V gene: TRBV6-1; CDR3 protein: CASSEATGPYF; CDR3 DNA: TGTGCCAGCAGTGAAGCTACAGGGCCATATTTT
clone size: NA; J gene: TRBJ1-1; D gene: NA; V gene: TRBV4-1; CDR3 protein: CASSQEGADDKNTEAFF; CDR3 DNA: TGCGCCAGCAGCCAAGAGGGGGCGGATGATAAGAACACTGAAGCTTTCTTT
clone size: NA; J gene: TRBJ1-2; D gene: TRBD1; V gene: TRBV5-1; CDR3 protein: CASSYTTGALDYGYTF; CDR3 DNA: TGCGCCAGCAGCTACACTACAGGGGCTCTTGACTATGGCTACACCTTC
clone size: NA; J gene: TRBJ2-3; D gene: NA; V gene: TRBV20-1; CDR3 protein: CSAYFTDTQYF; CDR3 DNA: TGCAGTGCTTACTTCACAGATACGCAGTATTTT
clone size: NA; J gene: TRBJ2-1; D gene: TRBD2; V gene: TRBV2; CDR3 protein: CASSEAAGGGYEQFF; CDR3 DNA: TGTGCCAGCAGTGAAGCAGCGGGGGGCGGTTATGAGCAGTTCTTC
clone size: NA; J gene: TRBJ2-3; D gene: NA; V gene: TRBV7-3; CDR3 protein: CASSLTGGPDTQYF; CDR3 DNA: TGTGCCAGCAGCTTAACCGGGGGACCAGATACGCAGTATTTT
clone size: NA; J gene: TRBJ1-1; D gene: NA; V gene: TRBV27; CDR3 protein: CASSPPGGAPGTEAFF; CDR3 DNA: TGTGCCAGCAGCCCCCCGGGGGGCGCCCCGGGGACTGAAGCTTTCTTT
clone size: NA; J gene: TRBJ2-2; D gene: TRBD1; V gene: TRBV7-2; CDR3 protein: CASARGQAGELFF; CDR3 DNA: TGTGCCAGCGCGAGGGGACAGGCCGGGGAGCTGTTTTTT
clone size: NA; J gene: TRBJ2-1; D gene: NA; V gene: TRBV5-1; CDR3 protein: CASSLEGDEQFF; CDR3 DNA: TGCGCCAGCAGCTTGGAGGGGGATGAGCAGTTCTTC
clone size: NA; J gene: TRBJ1-1; D gene: NA; V gene: TRBV27; CDR3 protein: CASSLGWQGEAFF; CDR3 DNA: TGTGCCAGCAGTTTAGGTTGGCAGGGTGAAGCTTTCTTT
clone size: NA; J gene: TRBJ1-4; D gene: NA; V gene: TRBV19; CDR3 protein: CASSIWSEKLFF; CDR3 DNA: TGTGCCAGTAGTATTTGGAGTGAAAAACTGTTTTTT
clone size: NA; J gene: TRBJ2-2; D gene: NA; V gene: TRBV7-2; CDR3 protein: CASSKDTANTGELFF; CDR3 DNA: TGTGCCAGCAGCAAGGACACCGCGAACACCGGGGAGCTGTTTTTT
clone size: NA; J gene: TRBJ1-2; D gene: TRBD1; V gene: TRBV19; CDR3 protein: CASSGKGQDLRGYTF; CDR3 DNA: TGTGCCAGTAGCGGGAAAGGACAGGACCTTAGGGGCTACACCTTC
clone size: NA; J gene: TRBJ1-2; D gene: TRBD1; V gene: TRBV19; CDR3 protein: CASTPGNRDRGIISGILRYGYTF; CDR3 DNA: TGTGCCAGTACTCCCGGTAATCGGGACAGGGGTATAATCTCGGGTATCCTTCGGTATGGCTACACCTTC
clone size: NA; J gene: TRBJ2-2; D gene: NA; V gene: TRBV5-1; CDR3 protein: CASSPRDGELFF; CDR3 DNA: TGCGCCAGCAGCCCCAGGGACGGGGAGCTGTTTTTT
clone size: few; J gene: TRBJ2-1; D gene: TRBD1; V gene: TRBV9; CDR3 protein: CASSALGQVRYNEQFF; CDR3 DNA: TGTGCCAGCAGCGCCCTGGGACAGGTGAGATACAATGAGCAGTTCTTC
clone size: NA; J gene: TRBJ2-7; D gene: TRBD1; V gene: TRBV11-2; CDR3 protein: CASSPGQGYSYEQYF; CDR3 DNA: TGTGCCAGCAGCCCCGGACAGGGGTACTCCTACGAGCAGTACTTC
clone size: NA; J gene: TRBJ1-5; D gene: NA; V gene: TRBV28; CDR3 protein: CASQGTRNQPQHF; CDR3 DNA: TGTGCCAGCCAGGGGACGCGCAATCAGCCCCAGCATTTT
clone size: once; J gene: TRBJ2-1; D gene: TRBD2; V gene: TRBV3-1/TRBV3-2; CDR3 protein: CASSHGAGRDNEQFF; CDR3 DNA: TGTGCCAGCAGCCATGGAGCGGGGAGGGACAATGAGCAGTTCTTC
clone size: NA; J gene: TRBJ2-1; D gene: NA; V gene: TRBV24-1; CDR3 protein: CATSDGSHNEQFF; CDR3 DNA: TGTGCCACCAGCGACGGGTCTCACAATGAGCAGTTCTTC
clone size: NA; J gene: TRBJ1-5; D gene: NA; V gene: TRBV6-5; CDR3 protein: CASSPSRVSNQPQHF; CDR3 DNA: TGTGCCAGCAGTCCTTCGAGGGTTAGCAATCAGCCCCAGCATTTT
clone size: NA; J gene: TRBJ1-2; D gene: TRBD1; V gene: TRBV6-6; CDR3 protein: CASSTGQGAVGYTF; CDR3 DNA: TGTGCCAGCAGTACAGGACAGGGGGCGGTTGGCTACACCTTC
clone size: NA; J gene: TRBJ1-2; D gene: NA; V gene: TRBV19; CDR3 protein: CASSPRARGAIYGYTF; CDR3 DNA: TGTGCCAGTAGTCCCCGGGCCAGGGGTGCAATTTATGGCTACACCTTC
clone size: NA; J gene: TRBJ2-1; D gene: NA; V gene: TRBV5-1; CDR3 protein: CASSLELVNYNEQFF; CDR3 DNA: TGCGCCAGCAGCTTGGAACTAGTCAACTACAATGAGCAGTTCTTC
clone size: NA; J gene: TRBJ1-1; D gene: NA; V gene: TRBV6-1; CDR3 protein: CASSEVRYTEAFF; CDR3 DNA: TGTGCCAGCAGTGAGGTTCGGTACACTGAAGCTTTCTTT
clone size: NA; J gene: TRBJ2-7; D gene: NA; V gene: TRBV3-1/TRBV3-2; CDR3 protein: CASLDGRGEQYF; CDR3 DNA: TGTGCCAGCCTTGACGGTCGGGGGGAGCAGTACTTC
clone size: once; J gene: TRBJ2-1; D gene: TRBD2; V gene: TRBV10-1; CDR3 protein: CASTAGGVWNEQFF; CDR3 DNA: TGCGCCAGCACCGCCGGGGGGGTTTGGAATGAGCAGTTCTTC
clone size: NA; J gene: TRBJ1-1; D gene: NA; V gene: TRBV12-3/TRBV12-4; CDR3 protein: CASSLPLNEAFF; CDR3 DNA: TGTGCCAGCAGTTTACCGTTAAATGAAGCTTTCTTT
clone size: NA; J gene: TRBJ1-4; D gene: NA; V gene: TRBV5-1; CDR3 protein: CASSLESGEKLFF; CDR3 DNA: TGCGCCAGCAGCTTGGAGTCGGGGGAAAAACTGTTTTTT
clone size: NA; J gene: TRBJ2-1; D gene: NA; V gene: TRBV7-2; CDR3 protein: CASSRTLGGNEQFF; CDR3 DNA: TGTGCCAGCAGTCGGACCCTAGGCGGGAATGAGCAGTTCTTC
clone size: few; J gene: TRBJ1-1; D gene: NA; V gene: TRBV5-1; CDR3 protein: CASSLAGEGVGTEAFF; CDR3 DNA: TGCGCCAGCAGCTTGGCCGGTGAGGGCGTCGGCACTGAAGCTTTCTTT
clone size: NA; J gene: TRBJ2-5; D gene: TRBD2; V gene: TRBV6-2/TRBV6-3; CDR3 protein: CASSRTSAGLETQYF; CDR3 DNA: TGTGCCAGCAGTCGGACTAGCGCGGGACTAGAGACCCAGTACTTC
clone size: NA; J gene: TRBJ2-1; D gene: TRBD2; V gene: TRBV11-3; CDR3 protein: CASSLAWGGEQFF; CDR3 DNA: TGTGCCAGCAGCCTCGCCTGGGGGGGGGAGCAGTTCTTC
clone size: NA; J gene: TRBJ1-1; D gene: TRBD1; V gene: TRBV27; CDR3 protein: CASSYDRGRTNTEAFF; CDR3 DNA: TGTGCCAGCAGTTACGACAGGGGCCGGACGAACACTGAAGCTTTCTTT
clone size: NA; J gene: TRBJ1-6; D gene: NA; V gene: TRBV6-5; CDR3 protein: CASKTREAYNSPLHF; CDR3 DNA: TGTGCCAGCAAAACCAGGGAGGCCTATAATTCACCCCTCCACTTT
clone size: NA; J gene: TRBJ1-5; D gene: TRBD1; V gene: TRBV6-5; CDR3 protein: CASSLGTGRNQPQHF; CDR3 DNA: TGTGCCAGCAGCCTCGGGACAGGCCGCAATCAGCCCCAGCATTTT
clone size: NA; J gene: TRBJ1-2; D gene: TRBD1; V gene: TRBV5-4; CDR3 protein: CASSIAGTAYGYTF; CDR3 DNA: TGTGCCAGCAGTATCGCCGGGACAGCCTATGGCTACACCTTC
clone size: NA; J gene: TRBJ2-1; D gene: TRBD2; V gene: TRBV15; CDR3 protein: CATRRSGGFYNEQFF; CDR3 DNA: TGTGCCACTCGTCGTAGCGGGGGCTTCTACAATGAGCAGTTCTTC
clone size: NA; J gene: TRBJ2-1; D gene: TRBD2; V gene: TRBV7-9; CDR3 protein: CASSLGDSGENEQFF; CDR3 DNA: TGTGCCAGCAGCTTAGGAGATAGCGGGGAGAATGAGCAGTTCTTC
clone size: NA; J gene: TRBJ2-3; D gene: NA; V gene: TRBV2; CDR3 protein: CASSRGWADTQYF; CDR3 DNA: TGTGCCAGCAGTCGGGGGTGGGCAGATACGCAGTATTTT